This T cell receptor (beta chain) was profiled in a study of CD8+CD57+ T cells in acquired aplastic anemia. Sequenced patients had shown CD8+CD57+ cell expansion by flow cytometry. Profiling of TCR beta VDJ combinations and CDR3 sequences used genomic DNA as template. In TCRdb, the reads were re-called with MiXCR into one record per CDR3 protein. Of more than 150,000 distinct CDR3 sequences in the sample, 45% to 60% were seen once. This clonotype was observed many times. The CDR3 runs 13 residues. The germline CDR1 and CDR2 sequences are SGHNT and YENEEA. The germline V and J ends were trimmed by 6 bases and 1 base, with 8 bases remaining between them.

What was sequenced was sorted CD4+, CD8+, or CD8+CD57+ T cells (not recorded which) from PBMCs. The TCR sequence derives from a human donor with aplastic anemia. The J gene is TRBJ2-3, the V gene TRBV11-3; the D call may be TRBD1 or TRBD2 (5 bases each). The DNA of the CDR3 is TGTGCCAGCAGTTGGGACGGCACAGATACGCAGTATTTT. Its protein product is CASSWDGTDTQYF.